This T cell receptor beta chain was documented in a study of T cells in Graves' hyperthyroidism and ophthalmopathy. Points from the study as a whole: The model predicted ophthalmopathy a median around 6.5 months before onset. Appearing also in blood were most of the thyroid clonotypes expanded above 0.001. From stable hyperthyroidism, ophthalmopathy was set apart by a 13 V-J model.

With 10 bases removed from V and 0 bases from J, the gap between germline ends came to 11 bases. CDR1 and CDR2 (germline): SEHNR, FQNEAQ (reference sequence). This CDR3 region has 13 residues. To note about this clonotype: Its specificity is unknown.

It was roughly 10 ml of fresh peripheral blood that supplied the PBMCs. Regions amplified from RNA transcripts were the TCR beta CDR3 regions. Researchers ran a first-round RT-PCR on the TCR CDR3 using the HTBI primer set. Each CDR3 protein is one row after TCRdb ran MiXCR on the multiplex PCR reads. The table includes 600,000 to 900,000 distinct CDR3 sequences, roughly 15% detected once. This sequence was found in a man between 18 and 35 years old with Graves' hyperthyroidism. What was sequenced was blood. This chain links TRBV7-9 with TRBJ2-3; the D is unclear. CDR3 sequence reads: CATDGHSTDTQYF. CDR3 in DNA: TGTGCCACCGACGGGCATAGCACAGATACGCAGTATTTT.